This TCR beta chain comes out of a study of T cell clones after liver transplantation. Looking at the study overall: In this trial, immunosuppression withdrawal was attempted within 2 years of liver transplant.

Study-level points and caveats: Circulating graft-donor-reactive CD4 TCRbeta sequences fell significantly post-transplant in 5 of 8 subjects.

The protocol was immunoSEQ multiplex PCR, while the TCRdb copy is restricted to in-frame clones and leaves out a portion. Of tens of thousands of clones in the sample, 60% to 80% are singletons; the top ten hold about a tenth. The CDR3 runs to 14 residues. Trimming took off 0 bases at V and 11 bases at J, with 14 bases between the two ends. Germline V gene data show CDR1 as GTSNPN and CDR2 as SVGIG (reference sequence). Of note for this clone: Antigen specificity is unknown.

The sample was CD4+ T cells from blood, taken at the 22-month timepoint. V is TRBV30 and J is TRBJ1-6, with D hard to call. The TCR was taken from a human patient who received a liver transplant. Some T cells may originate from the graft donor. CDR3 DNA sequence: TGTGCCTGGAGTGTAAGGACCTACTTTACACCCCTCCACTTT. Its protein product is CAWSVRTYFTPLHF.